The next 12 T cell receptor beta chains were all read from a single sample in a study of T cells in Graves' hyperthyroidism and ophthalmopathy. Amplified TCR beta CDR3 regions derived from RNA transcripts. HTBI primers were employed in a first-round RT-PCR of the TCR CDR3. One entry per CDR3 protein, called by TCRdb with MiXCR from the multiplex PCR reads. The sample consists of 450,000 to 600,000 distinct CDR3 sequences, 15% to 20% of them appearing once. The sequenced sample consisted of blood. These receptors came from a man in his forties with Graves' ophthalmopathy.

This clonotype appeared many times. The V gene is TRBV7-2, the J gene TRBJ2-4, with D tentatively TRBD1 or TRBD2 (5 bases each). This CDR3 region has 16 residues. The germline CDR1 and CDR2 sequences are SGHTA and FQGNSA. The V gene lost 5 bases and the J gene lost 0 bases, with 14 bases spanning the gap. The CDR3: CASSLLSGLAKNIQYF. The CDR3 nucleotides are TGTGCCAGCAGCCTGCTGTCGGGGCTAGCCAAAAACATTCAGTACTTC.

The CDR3 bases are TGCGCCAGCAGCCAAGACACGGAATCTGCCTATGGCTACACCTTC. Translated, it gives CASSQDTESAYGYTF. The genes are TRBV4-1 and TRBJ1-2; D gene uncertain. There are 15 residues in the CDR3. The V gene's germline CDR1 is MGHRA and CDR2 YSYEKL. The ends were cut back, 0 bases at V and 4 bases at J, with 12 bases in the middle.

This clonotype was seen only a few times. The V and J genes are TRBV28 and TRBJ1-5, with a possible D match to TRBD1 (6 bases). The CDR3 is 12 amino acids. With 5 bases removed from V and 8 bases from J, the gap between germline ends came to 10 bases. Germline assignment: CDR1 MDHEN and CDR2 SYDVKM. The CDR3 region has the DNA TGTGCCAGCAGTCAACAGGGCAAGCCCCAGCATTTT. It encodes CASSQQGKPQHF.

The CDR3 reads CSASAGFADTQYF. In DNA, the CDR3 is TGCAGTGCTAGCGCCGGGTTTGCAGATACGCAGTATTTT. The genes are TRBV20-1 and TRBJ2-3; no clear D gene. V lost 3 bases and J 4 bases, leaving 11 bases between the germline ends. The CDR3 is made up of 13 amino acids. CDR1 is DFQATT, CDR2 SNEGSKA, per germline (reference sequence).

The CDR3 protein is CAISASYEQYF. The CDR3 DNA is TGTGCCATTTCGGCCAGTTACGAGCAGTACTTC. This chain connects TRBV6-1 to TRBJ2-7; no firm D call. V lost 10 bases and J 4 bases, leaving 11 bases between the germline ends. Germline V gene sequence: CDR1 MNHNS, CDR2 SASEGT. CDR3 length: 11 amino acids.

The chain couples TRBV2 to TRBJ2-5; 15 bases fit TRBD2. This CDR3 has 17 residues. CDR1 is SNHLY and CDR2 is FYNNEI in the germline V gene. J lost 2 bases, V lost 6 bases, and 7 bases had no gene match. The CDR3 DNA reads as TGTGCCAGCAGCCGAAGGGGACTAGCGGGGGGACAAGAGACCCAGTACTTC. Its protein is CASSRRGLAGGQETQYF.

This clonotype has at least ten counts. The chain couples TRBV7-9 to TRBJ2-1, with D possibly called TRBD1 or TRBD2 (6 bases each). The V gene lost 7 bases and the J gene lost 0 bases, with 19 bases spanning the gap. CDR3 size: 17 residues. From germline, CDR1 is SEHNR and CDR2 FQNEAQ (reference sequence). This CDR3 is CASTWGAGFNSYNEQFF. In DNA form, the CDR3 reads TGTGCCAGCACCTGGGGGGCCGGGTTCAACTCCTACAATGAGCAGTTCTTC.

The V and J genes are TRBV10-3 and TRBJ1-1; D gene uncertain. Trimming cost V 3 bases and J 11 bases, with 16 bases left between them. The CDR3 has 13 amino acids. Per germline, CDR1 ENHRY and CDR2 SYGVKD. The CDR3 DNA reads as TGTGCCATCAGTGACCCTGACCGGAGGGATGCTTTCTTT. Translating gives CAISDPDRRDAFF.

This clonotype was detected only a few times. This rearrangement joins TRBV20-1 to TRBJ2-2; 7 bases are shared with TRBD1. J lost 4 bases, V lost 2 bases, and 4 bases had no gene match. Germline V gene data show CDR1 as DFQATT and CDR2 as SNEGSKA (reference sequence). The CDR3 is made up of 14 amino acids. The CDR3 DNA is TGCAGTGCTAGACCGGGACAGCGCACCGGGGAGCTGTTTTTT. Encoded protein: CSARPGQRTGELFF.

This clonotype was recorded many times. This chain connects TRBV7-2 to TRBJ2-5; 14 nucleotides agree with TRBD2. The CDR3 has 21 residues. With 4 bases clipped from V and 5 bases from J, the junction kept 21 bases outside the gene matches. Per germline, CDR1 SGHTA and CDR2 FQGNSA. The CDR3: CASSSRDSLGTSGSRRETQYF. The CDR3 nucleotides read TGTGCCAGCAGCTCTCGGGACAGCTTAGGGACTAGCGGGAGTAGGAGGGAGACCCAGTACTTC. Using reference TRBV7-2 and TRBJ2-5 for the parts outside the CDR3, the full variable domain is GAGVSQSPSNKVTEKGKDVELRCDPISGHTALYWYRQSLGQGLEFLIYFQGNSAPDKSGLPSDRFSAERTGGSVSTLTIQRTQQEDSAVYLCASSSRDSLGTSGSRRETQYFGPGTRLLVL.

This clonotype was seen many times. The rearrangement joins TRBV12-3 or TRBV12-4 to TRBJ2-3; a possible D gene is TRBD1 (6 bases). This CDR3 spans 13 amino acids. Trimming shortened V by 6 bases and J by 4 bases, and 11 bases separated the two germline ends. The CDR3 nucleotides read TGTGCCAGCAGGACATCAGGGGCAGATACGCAGTATTTT. Protein: CASRTSGADTQYF.

In this sample, this clonotype turned up a few times. The J gene is TRBJ2-1, the V gene TRBV18; no clear D gene. In germline, CDR1 is KGHSH, CDR2 LQKENI. This CDR3 has 15 amino acids. Trimming removed 1 base at V and 9 bases at J, with 16 bases between. CDR3 sequence (DNA): TGTGCCAGCTCACCACTAGGTGCTAGAGGTGGTGAGCAGTTCTTC. Its protein product is CASSPLGARGGEQFF.